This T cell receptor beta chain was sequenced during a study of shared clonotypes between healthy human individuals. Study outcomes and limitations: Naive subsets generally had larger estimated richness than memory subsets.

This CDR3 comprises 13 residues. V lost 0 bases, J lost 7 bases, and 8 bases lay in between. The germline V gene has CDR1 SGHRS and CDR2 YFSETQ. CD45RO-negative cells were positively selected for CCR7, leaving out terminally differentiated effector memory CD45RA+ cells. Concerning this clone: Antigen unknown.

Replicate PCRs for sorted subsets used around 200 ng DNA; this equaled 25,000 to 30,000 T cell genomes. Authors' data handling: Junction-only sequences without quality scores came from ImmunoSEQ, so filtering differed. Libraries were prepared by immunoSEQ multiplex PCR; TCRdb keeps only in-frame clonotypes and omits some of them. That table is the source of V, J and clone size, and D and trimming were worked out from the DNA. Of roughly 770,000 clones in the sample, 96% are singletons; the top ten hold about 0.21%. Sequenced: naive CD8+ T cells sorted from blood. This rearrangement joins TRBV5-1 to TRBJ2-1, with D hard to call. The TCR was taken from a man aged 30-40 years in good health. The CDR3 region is CASSLEALNEQFF. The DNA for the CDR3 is TGCGCCAGCAGCTTGGAAGCTCTGAATGAGCAGTTCTTC.